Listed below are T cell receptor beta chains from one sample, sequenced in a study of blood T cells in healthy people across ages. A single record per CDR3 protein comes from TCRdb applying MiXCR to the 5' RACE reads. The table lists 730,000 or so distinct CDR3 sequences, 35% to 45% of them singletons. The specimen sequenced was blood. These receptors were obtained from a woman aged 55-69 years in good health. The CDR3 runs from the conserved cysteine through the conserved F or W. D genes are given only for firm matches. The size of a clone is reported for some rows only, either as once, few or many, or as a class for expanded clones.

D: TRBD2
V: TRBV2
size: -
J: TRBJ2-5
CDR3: CASMGGIYNEQYF
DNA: TGTGCCAGCATGGGGGGGATCTACAATGAGCAGTACTTC

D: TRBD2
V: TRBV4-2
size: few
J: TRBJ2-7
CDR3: CASRPRLLAGSGARESIYEQYF
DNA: TGTGCCAGCAGACCAAGATTACTAGCGGGATCGGGTGCGAGGGAATCGATCTACGAGCAGTACTTC

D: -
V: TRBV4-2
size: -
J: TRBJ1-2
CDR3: CASSQDLAPNDDGYTF
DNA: TGTGCCAGCAGCCAAGATTTGGCCCCGAACGATGATGGCTACACCTTC

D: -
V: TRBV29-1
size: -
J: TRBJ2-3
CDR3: CSVEDGAGSTDTQYF
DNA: TGCAGCGTTGAAGATGGGGCGGGAAGCACAGATACGCAGTATTTT

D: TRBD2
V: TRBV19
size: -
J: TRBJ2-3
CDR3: CASSISGAGTDTQYF
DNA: TGTGCCAGTAGTATAAGCGGGGCCGGCACAGATACGCAGTATTTT

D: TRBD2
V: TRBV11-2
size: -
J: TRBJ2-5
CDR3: CASSLTSGFGETQYF
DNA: TGTGCCAGCAGCTTGACTAGCGGCTTTGGGGAGACCCAGTACTTC

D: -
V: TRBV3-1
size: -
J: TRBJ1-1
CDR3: CASSQEENTEAFF
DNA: TGTGCCAGCAGCCAAGAGGAGAACACTGAAGCTTTCTTT

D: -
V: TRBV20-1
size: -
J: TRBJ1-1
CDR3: CRDGGKDTEAFF
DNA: TGCAGGGATGGGGGCAAAGACACTGAAGCTTTCTTT

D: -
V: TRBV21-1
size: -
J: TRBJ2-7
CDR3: CASSKDRRYGQGSYEQYF
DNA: TGTGCCAGCAGCAAAGATAGAAGGTACGGACAGGGTTCCTACGAGCAGTACTTC

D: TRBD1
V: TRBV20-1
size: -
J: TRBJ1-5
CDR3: CSATEQGNPNQPQHF
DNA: TGCAGTGCTACAGAACAGGGGAATCCCAATCAGCCCCAGCATTTT

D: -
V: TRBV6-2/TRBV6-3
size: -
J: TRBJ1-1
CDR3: CASSYSGTHTEAFF
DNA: TGTGCCAGCAGTTACTCAGGGACGCACACTGAAGCTTTCTTT

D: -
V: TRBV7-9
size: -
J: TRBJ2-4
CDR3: CASSPWASRDIQYF
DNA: TGTGCCAGCAGCCCATGGGCTAGCCGTGACATTCAGTACTTC

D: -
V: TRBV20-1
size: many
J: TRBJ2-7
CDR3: CSARVDRDYEQYF
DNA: TGCAGTGCTAGAGTCGACAGAGACTACGAGCAGTACTTC

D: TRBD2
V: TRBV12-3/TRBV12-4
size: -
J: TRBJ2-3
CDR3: CASSLKLAGLSADTQYF
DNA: TGTGCCAGCAGTTTGAAACTAGCGGGATTAAGCGCAGATACGCAGTATTTT

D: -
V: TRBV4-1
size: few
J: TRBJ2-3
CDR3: CASSQGFTFTDTQYF
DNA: TGCGCCAGCAGCCAAGGGTTCACTTTCACAGATACGCAGTATTTT

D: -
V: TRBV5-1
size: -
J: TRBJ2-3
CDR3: CASSREGRGDTGTQYF
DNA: TGCGCCAGCAGCAGAGAGGGCAGGGGAGACACAGGTACGCAGTATTTT

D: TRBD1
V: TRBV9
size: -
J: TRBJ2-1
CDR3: CASSGNSGQGPYNEQFF
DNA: TGTGCCAGCAGCGGGAATTCGGGACAGGGGCCCTACAATGAGCAGTTCTTC

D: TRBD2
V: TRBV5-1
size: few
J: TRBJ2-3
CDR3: CASSGGGDTDTQYF
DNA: TGCGCCAGCAGCGGCGGGGGGGACACAGATACGCAGTATTTT

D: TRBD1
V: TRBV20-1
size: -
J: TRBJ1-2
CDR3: CSARGTGGYTF
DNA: TGCAGTGCGCGCGGGACAGGAGGCTACACCTTC

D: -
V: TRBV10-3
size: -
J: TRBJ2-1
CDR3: CAISESRNGQFF
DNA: TGTGCCATCAGTGAGTCAAGGAATGGGCAGTTCTTC

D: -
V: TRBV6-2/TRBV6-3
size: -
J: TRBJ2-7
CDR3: CASRSSGTLGVHEQYF
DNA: TGTGCCAGCAGATCCTCCGGGACCCTAGGGGTCCACGAGCAGTACTTC

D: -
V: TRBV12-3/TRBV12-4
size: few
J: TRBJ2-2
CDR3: CASSLAPYGELFF
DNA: TGTGCCAGCAGTTTAGCCCCCTACGGGGAGCTGTTTTTT

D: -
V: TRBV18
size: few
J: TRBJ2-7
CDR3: CASSPMEQGGLYEQYF
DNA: TGTGCCAGCTCACCAATGGAACAGGGAGGACTCTACGAGCAGTACTTC

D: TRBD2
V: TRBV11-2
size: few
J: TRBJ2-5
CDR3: CASSSRSGGRAGETQYF
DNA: TGTGCCAGCAGCTCCCGCTCTGGCGGGAGGGCCGGGGAGACCCAGTACTTC

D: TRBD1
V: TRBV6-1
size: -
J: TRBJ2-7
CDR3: CASSEIGTGVLQYF
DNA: TGTGCCAGCAGTGAAATAGGCACAGGGGTCCTGCAGTACTTC

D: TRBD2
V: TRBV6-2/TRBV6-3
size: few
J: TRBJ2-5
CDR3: CASSFTSGKRTQYF
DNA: TGTGCCAGCAGTTTCACTAGCGGAAAGAGAACCCAGTACTTC

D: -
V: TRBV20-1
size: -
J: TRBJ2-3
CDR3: CSAGAGKVTQYF
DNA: TGCAGTGCCGGGGCGGGAAAAGTTACGCAGTATTTT